These T cell receptor beta chains were read from a single sample in a study of blood T cell repertoires in COVID-19. Only in-frame clones appear in the TCRdb table, and some are missing; sequencing was by immunoSEQ multiplex PCR. This table has 27,000 or so clones, around 90% appearing once. Source material: peripheral blood. The receptors originated from a woman between 50 and 59 years old with active COVID-19. The CDR3 runs from the conserved cysteine through the conserved F or W. The order of the fields is clone size, D gene, J gene, V gene, CDR3 protein, CDR3 DNA. The D gene is left open where the match is weak. Expanded clones are given a class, and other clones once, few, many or no size at all.

clone size: -
D gene: -
J gene: TRBJ2-1
V gene: TRBV3-1/TRBV3-2
CDR3 protein: CASSHAGEDEQFF
CDR3 DNA: TGTGCCAGCAGCCATGCAGGGGAAGATGAGCAGTTCTTC

clone size: -
D gene: TRBD2
J gene: TRBJ2-3
V gene: TRBV7-3
CDR3 protein: CASTQTSARTDTQYF
CDR3 DNA: TGTGCCAGCACCCAAACTAGCGCACGCACAGATACGCAGTATTTT

clone size: -
D gene: -
J gene: TRBJ1-5
V gene: TRBV2
CDR3 protein: CASNEPGGNQPQHF
CDR3 DNA: TGTGCCAGCAATGAGCCCGGGGGCAATCAGCCCCAGCATTTT

clone size: few
D gene: TRBD1
J gene: TRBJ1-1
V gene: TRBV3-1/TRBV3-2
CDR3 protein: CASSGQGTTEAFF
CDR3 DNA: TGTGCCAGCAGCGGACAGGGAACCACTGAAGCTTTCTTT

clone size: -
D gene: TRBD1
J gene: TRBJ2-7
V gene: TRBV27
CDR3 protein: CASRSYGTGDNEQYF
CDR3 DNA: TGTGCCAGCAGATCGTACGGGACAGGGGATAACGAGCAGTACTTC

clone size: once
D gene: TRBD2
J gene: TRBJ2-7
V gene: TRBV10-3
CDR3 protein: CAISDPRREGPYEQYF
CDR3 DNA: TGTGCCATCAGTGACCCCCGGCGGGAGGGTCCCTACGAGCAGTACTTC

clone size: -
D gene: -
J gene: TRBJ2-1
V gene: TRBV6-5
CDR3 protein: CASSYRGPYNEQFF
CDR3 DNA: TGTGCCAGCAGTTATAGAGGTCCCTACAATGAGCAGTTCTTC

clone size: -
D gene: TRBD1
J gene: TRBJ2-2
V gene: TRBV5-1
CDR3 protein: CASSSIQGADGELFF
CDR3 DNA: TGCGCCAGCAGCTCGATACAGGGGGCCGACGGGGAGCTGTTTTTT

clone size: -
D gene: -
J gene: TRBJ2-6
V gene: TRBV19
CDR3 protein: CASSEGGANVLTF
CDR3 DNA: TGTGCCAGTAGTGAGGGTGGGGCCAACGTCCTGACTTTC

clone size: -
D gene: TRBD1
J gene: TRBJ2-7
V gene: TRBV5-1
CDR3 protein: CASSLGTGGYEQYF
CDR3 DNA: TGCGCCAGCAGCTTGGGGACAGGGGGATACGAGCAGTACTTC